The 21 T cell receptor beta chains in this list originate from one sample, sequenced in a study of beta chain features in type 1 diabetes. All of the isolated RNA was reverse transcribed, so expressed TCRB transcripts were sequenced. The repertoire was sequenced with immunoSEQ multiplex PCR; TCRdb's copy has only in-frame clones and lacks some. The table records 970,000 or so clones, roughly 15% of them present only once. The specimen sequenced was naive CD4+ T cells from blood. These receptor sequences come from a woman younger than 35 in good health.

The J gene is TRBJ2-5, the V gene TRBV25-1, with D possibly being TRBD1 (6 bases). V lost 1 base and J 2 bases, leaving 14 bases between the germline ends. This CDR3 region has 16 residues. Germline CDR1 reads MGHDK; CDR2 reads SYGVNS. The CDR3, as DNA: TGTGCCAGCAGTGAATCGGGCAGGGGCCTACAAGAGACCCAGTACTTC. Its translation: CASSESGRGLQETQYF.

In its sample, this clone was seen a few times. The rearrangement joins TRBV19 to TRBJ1-5; no reliable D call. Germline assignment: CDR1 LNHDA and CDR2 SQIVND (reference sequence). The CDR3 loop spans 16 amino acids. Trimming pared 6 bases from V and 7 bases from J, leaving 22 bases between. The CDR3 loop reads CASSILGPTTNQPQHF. The CDR3 DNA reads TGTGCCAGTAGCATCCTTGGACCCACTACGAACCAGCCCCAGCATTTT. Combining the CDR3 with reference TRBV19 and TRBJ1-5 gives the whole variable domain DGGITQSPKYLFRKEGQNVTLSCEQNLNHDAMYWYRQDPGQGLRLIYYSQIVNDFQKGDIAEGYSVSREKKESFPLTVTSAQKNPTAFYLCASSILGPTTNQPQHFGDGTRLSIL.

The V call is TRBV15, the J call TRBJ1-1, with 10 positions matching TRBD1. CDR1 LNHNV and CDR2 YYDKDF come from the germline V gene (reference sequence). The CDR3 is made up of 18 amino acids. V shed 0 bases and J 0 bases; nucleotides not matched to a gene: 7. CDR3 sequence (DNA): TGTGCCACCAGCAGAGACCGGGACAGGGGTCGGGTGAACACTGAAGCTTTCTTT. Translating it yields CATSRDRDRGRVNTEAFF. The entire variable domain, with the rest obtained from reference TRBV15 and TRBJ1-1, is as follows: DAMVIQNPRYQVTQFGKPVTLSCSQTLNHNVMYWYQQKSSQAPKLLFHYYDKDFNNEADTPDNFQSRRPNTSFCFLDIRSPGLGDTAMYLCATSRDRDRGRVNTEAFFGQGTRLTVV.

This chain uses TRBV25-1 with TRBJ2-1, with D perhaps TRBD2 (5 bases). V shed 8 bases and J shed 1 base, with 15 bases lying between them. This CDR3 contains 15 residues. The germline V gene has CDR1 MGHDK and CDR2 SYGVNS. The CDR3 region has the DNA TGTGCCAGCTCACCTAGCATTAGATCCTACAATGAGCAGTTCTTC. This translates into CASSPSIRSYNEQFF.

The V and J genes are TRBV28 and TRBJ1-5; D gene uncertain. The CDR3 sequence is 14 residues long. The germline V gene has CDR1 MDHEN and CDR2 SYDVKM. The germline V and J ends were trimmed by 8 bases and 6 bases, with 17 bases remaining between them. This CDR3 reads CASALEVAGQPQHF. The CDR3 DNA follows: TGTGCCAGCGCCCTGGAGGTTGCCGGTCAGCCCCAGCATTTT.

This clone was found a few times. This chain uses TRBV5-1 with TRBJ1-2; no definite D call. Trimming stripped 4 bases from V and 6 bases from J, with 16 bases between. Germline-derived CDR1 and CDR2 are SGHRS and YFSETQ. This CDR3 spans 14 amino acids. The CDR3 reads CASSLTWIGDGYTF. DNA of the CDR3: TGCGCCAGCAGCCTAACGTGGATTGGGGATGGCTACACCTTC.

V gene TRBV27 combines with J gene TRBJ1-5; D unresolved. Germline lookup yields CDR1 MNHEY and CDR2 SMNVEV (reference sequence). Trimming removed 3 bases from V and 2 bases from J, with 11 bases in between. The CDR3 totals 15 residues. CDR3 residues: CASSFPEEGNQPQHF. CDR3 DNA: TGTGCCAGCAGTTTCCCGGAGGAGGGCAATCAGCCCCAGCATTTT.

This chain connects TRBV28 to TRBJ2-2; perhaps TRBD2 as D (6 bases). The CDR3 totals 14 residues. The V gene lost 4 bases and the J gene lost 4 bases, with 10 bases spanning the gap. Germline V gene data show CDR1 as MDHEN and CDR2 as SYDVKM. CDR3 DNA sequence: TGTGCCAGCAGTTCCAGGAGGGGCACCGGGGAGCTGTTTTTT. This gives the protein CASSSRRGTGELFF.

This clone came up a few times. The chain has TRBV6-1 and TRBJ2-5; 12 bases agree with TRBD2. The CDR3 totals 14 residues. Germline CDR1 reads MNHNS; CDR2 reads SASEGT. J gave up 3 bases and V 6 bases, and 2 bases lay outside the gene matches. This CDR3 is CASSLAGGKETQYF. Here the CDR3 DNA reads TGTGCCAGCAGCCTAGCGGGAGGGAAAGAGACCCAGTACTTC.

The table lists this clone with a few counts. The rearrangement uses TRBV4-3 and TRBJ2-2; D possibly corresponds to TRBD2 (6 bases). Trimming stripped 1 base from V and 1 base from J, with 10 bases between. CDR3 size: 16 residues. Germline CDR1 reads LGHNA; CDR2 reads YSLEER. This CDR3 is CASSQGGSGNTGELFF. The CDR3 nucleotides read TGCGCCAGCAGCCAAGGGGGTAGCGGGAACACCGGGGAGCTGTTTTTT.

This clone was seen a few times. The rearrangement joins TRBV6-5 to TRBJ2-7; D possibly corresponds to TRBD2 (6 bases). In germline, CDR1 is MNHEY, CDR2 SVGAGI. The CDR3 runs 14 residues. Deletions cut 6 bases from V and 2 bases from J, with 14 bases between. This CDR3 reads CASRPWRGTYEQYF. CDR3 coding DNA: TGTGCCAGCAGACCCTGGCGGGGAACCTACGAGCAGTACTTC.

The rearrangement links TRBV15 to TRBJ2-1; 10 nucleotides align to TRBD2. CDR3 length equals 17 residues. J gave up 9 bases and V 5 bases, and 16 bases lay outside the gene matches. The germline V gene encodes CDR1 LNHNV and CDR2 YYDKDF (reference sequence). The CDR3 DNA reads TGTGCCACCAGCCCCCAAGGACTAGCGGCCCGAAGGTTTGAGCAGTTCTTC. Its translation is CATSPQGLAARRFEQFF.

The chain carries TRBV29-1 and TRBJ1-2; no reliable D call. The V gene lost 6 bases and the J gene lost 7 bases, with 12 bases spanning the gap. The CDR3 has 11 amino acids. The germline CDR1 and CDR2 sequences are SQVTM and ANQGSEA. In DNA form, the CDR3 reads TGCAGCGTCAGAAGGGTTGGTGGCTACACCTTC. Protein: CSVRRVGGYTF.

The genes are TRBV28 and TRBJ2-4; D remains unclear. Trimming left V 1 base short and J 2 bases short, with 9 bases between. The germline V gene encodes CDR1 MDHEN and CDR2 SYDVKM. This CDR3 spans 15 amino acids. CDR3 sequence: CASSLLVRTKNIQYF. DNA for the CDR3: TGTGCCAGCAGTTTATTGGTCAGGACCAAAAACATTCAGTACTTC.

The V call is TRBV5-1, the J call TRBJ2-5, with D perhaps matching TRBD2 (5 bases). CDR3 length: 15 amino acids. V was shortened by 0 bases and J by 2 bases, with 11 bases between the two germline ends. CDR1 is SGHRS, CDR2 YFSETQ, per germline. The CDR3 spells CASSLVGGHQETQYF. The DNA of the CDR3 is TGCGCCAGCAGCTTGGTAGGCGGGCATCAAGAGACCCAGTACTTC.

This clone came up a few times. The junction and the germline gene differ at one end; a read error may be behind it. V usage is TRBV7-7 and J usage is TRBJ2-5; D possibly corresponds to TRBD2 (5 bases). CDR1 and CDR2 from the germline V gene are SSHAT and FNYEAQ (reference sequence). The CDR3 loop spans 13 amino acids. The CDR3 DNA follows: TGTGCTAGCAGCTTAGCGACTTGGGAGACCCAGTACTTC. It yields the protein CASSLATWETQYF.

There are a few counts of this clone. The CDR3 here is CASSLRQGTHYSGNTIYF. The CDR3 region has the DNA TGTGCCAGCAGCTTAAGACAGGGAACGCACTACTCTGGAAACACCATATATTTT. The chain carries TRBV11-2 and TRBJ1-3, with 7 bases fitting TRBD1. V lost 2 bases and J lost 0; bases outside the gene matches: 10. From germline, CDR1 is SGHAT and CDR2 FQNNGV. This CDR3 spans 18 amino acids.

Only a few counts were recorded for this clone. The V call is TRBV28, the J call TRBJ2-3; D is undetermined. Germline V gene data show CDR1 as MDHEN and CDR2 as SYDVKM. The V gene lost 4 bases and the J gene lost 10 bases, with 9 bases spanning the gap. CDR3 length equals 11 residues. In DNA, the CDR3 is TGTGCCAGCAGTTCCTGGGGTGCGCAGTATTTT. Its protein is CASSSWGAQYF.

CDR3 DNA sequence: TGTGCCAGCAGTCCCTTTGAGGCTGAAGCTTTCTTT. Translating gives CASSPFEAEAFF. The genes are TRBV2 and TRBJ1-1; D remains ambiguous. The CDR3 sequence is 12 residues long. The V end was cut by 5 bases, the J end by 6 bases, with 10 bases between. The germline gives CDR1 SNHLY, CDR2 FYNNEI.

This chain uses TRBV9 with TRBJ1-1; D is ambiguous. CDR3 size: 15 residues. Trimming left V 0 bases short and J 4 bases short, with 13 bases between. Germline V CDR1 and CDR2: SGDLS, YYNGEE. The CDR3, as DNA: TGTGCCAGCAGCGTAGTTGTGGCTGGAGGCACTGAAGCTTTCTTT. As protein: CASSVVVAGGTEAFF.

CDR3 DNA sequence: TGTGCCAGCAGCTTAGTGGGGGCGGGGGAAGCACGCTACGAGCAGTACTTC. Its translation: CASSLVGAGEARYEQYF. The J gene is TRBJ2-7, the V gene TRBV11-2; TRBD2 might be the D (7 bases). The CDR3 runs to 17 residues. V dropped 1 base and J dropped 3 bases, with 19 bases sitting between them. Germline CDR1 is SGHAT and CDR2 is FQNNGV.